Each of the 15 T cell receptor beta chains below was sequenced from the same sample in a study of CD8+CD57+ T cells in acquired aplastic anemia. Both TCR beta VDJ combination and CDR3 sequence profiling were carried out. Genomic DNA was the template for this profiling. TCRdb passed the reads through MiXCR, listing each CDR3 protein once. There are approximately 250,000 distinct CDR3 sequences in the sample; 82% occur only once, and 35% to 50% lies in the top ten. The sequenced patients had an expansion of CD8+CD57+ cells seen by flow cytometry. Sequencing was performed on sorted CD4+, CD8+, or CD8+CD57+ T cells (not recorded which) from PBMCs. These receptors all stem from a human donor with aplastic anemia.

Regarding this clonotype: The junction differs from germline at one of its ends, possibly a read error. The chain joins TRBV15 to TRBJ2-3, with TRBD1 as a possible D gene (7 bases). The CDR3 totals 13 residues. The germline V gene encodes CDR1 LNHNV and CDR2 YYDKDF (reference sequence). The DNA of the CDR3 is TGTGCCACCGGCGGAGGGGGCATAGATGTGGATTGTTTT. Its protein product is CATGGGGIDVDCF. Variable domain in full (rest from reference TRBV15 and TRBJ2-3): DAMVIQNPRYQVTQFGKPVTLSCSQTLNHNVMYWYQQKSSQAPKLLFHYYDKDFNNEADTPDNFQSRRPNTSFCFLDIRSPGLGDTAMYLCATGGGGIDVDCFGPGTRLTVL.

The gene calls are TRBV19 and TRBJ1-2; D uncertain. Germline V CDR1 and CDR2: LNHDA, SQIVND (reference sequence). V lost 9 bases and J lost 0, with 17 bases in between. The CDR3 loop spans 15 amino acids. The CDR3 reads CASSMLREANYGYTF. CDR3 coding DNA: TGTGCCAGCAGCATGCTACGAGAAGCTAACTATGGCTACACCTTC.

The J gene is TRBJ2-5, the V gene TRBV5-4; TRBD2 is a possible D gene (5 bases). Germline V gene lookup returns CDR1 SGHNT and CDR2 YYREEE (reference sequence). V dropped 8 bases and J dropped 5 bases, with 13 bases sitting between them. CDR3 size: 12 residues. CDR3 loop: CARSVTRETQYF. The CDR3 coding sequence is TGTGCCAGAAGCGTTACTAGGGAGACCCAGTACTTC. Using reference TRBV5-4 and TRBJ2-5 for the parts outside the CDR3, the full variable domain is ETGVTQSPTHLIKTRGQQVTLRCSSQSGHNTVSWYQQALGQGPQFIFQYYREEENGRGNFPPRFSGLQFPNYSSELNVNALELDDSALYLCARSVTRETQYFGPGTRLLVL.

A note on this clonotype: This likely comes from a read error, as the CDR3 has no conserved phenylalanine or tryptophan at its end. No DNA is shown, since the ends of the CDR3 on it are uncertain; the CDR3 is the one TCRdb lists. The rearrangement uses TRBV2 and TRBJ1-2; the DNA was not compared with TRBD1, the D call given in the table. The CDR3 region is 16 residues in length, termini included. Germline assignment: CDR1 SNHLY and CDR2 FYNNEI. CDR3 in amino acids: CASGERGRGTHYFDPG.

This clonotype has just a few counts. The chain has TRBV7-2 and TRBJ2-2; D gene unclear. Trimming stripped 2 bases from V and 17 bases from J, with 24 bases between. Germline CDR1 and CDR2: SGHTA and FQGNSA. The CDR3 is 15 residues long. The CDR3 nucleotides read TGTGCCAGCAGCTTATACACCGGTATAGGCAATCAGCCCTTTTTT. Translating gives CASSLYTGIGNQPFF.

Many counts were recorded for this clonotype. This chain links TRBV7-3 with TRBJ2-1, with 9 bases aligning to TRBD2. The CDR3 is 16 amino acids. Germline V lookup: CDR1 SGHTA, CDR2 FQGTGA. Germline trimming cut 6 bases from V and 11 bases from J; bases unmatched to any gene: 17. Written as DNA, the CDR3 is TGTGCCAGCAGTTCTAGCGGGACTTGGGGAGAGACCCAGCAGTTCTTC. It specifies CASSSSGTWGETQQFF.

The chain uses TRBV7-2 and TRBJ2-3; D gene unclear. The CDR3 loop spans 14 amino acids. V shed 6 bases and J shed 4 bases, with 14 bases lying between them. Germline-derived CDR1 and CDR2 are SGHTA and FQGNSA. The CDR3 here is CASSARDFADTQYF. The CDR3 DNA reads as TGTGCCAGCAGTGCCCGAGACTTTGCAGATACGCAGTATTTT.

Concerning this clonotype: One junction end does not reproduce the germline sequence, and a read error may be involved. This rearrangement joins TRBV7-8 to TRBJ2-3; weak D call: TRBD2 (6 bases). The CDR3 loop spans 14 amino acids. Germline V gene data show CDR1 as SGHVS and CDR2 as FQNEAQ. The CDR3 loop reads CASSLAGGGNANTF. In DNA form, the CDR3 reads TGTGCCAGCAGCTTAGCGGGAGGCGGGAATGCAAACACATTT.

Regarding this clonotype: No conserved phenylalanine or tryptophan ends this CDR3, so it is likely a read error. The DNA is left out, because the CDR3 cannot be placed on it with certainty; the CDR3 is given as TCRdb lists it. The V gene is TRBV2, the J gene TRBJ2-4; the D call TRBD1 from the table was never checked on the DNA. The CDR3 spans 12 amino acids, including both terminal residues. Germline CDR1 is SNHLY and CDR2 is FYNNEI. The CDR3 here is CASGGGGTIQQY.

On this clonotype: Compared with germline, one end of the junction differs, possibly owing to a read error. The J gene is TRBJ2-5, the V gene TRBV7-2; the D is unclear. The germline CDR1 and CDR2 sequences are SGHTA and FQGNSA. This CDR3 is built from 14 residues. The CDR3 loop is CASSLDVGSPLHFF. CDR3 nucleotides: TGTGCCAGCAGCTTAGATGTAGGCTCACCCCTCCACTTTTTC.

V and J are TRBV4-3 and TRBJ1-2, with 9 bases aligning to TRBD1. CDR1 is LGHNA and CDR2 is YSLEER in the germline V gene. Germline trimming cut 3 bases from V and 5 bases from J; bases unmatched to any gene: 10. This CDR3 comprises 16 residues. The CDR3 loop is CASSHTGTGYYYGYTF. CDR3 sequence (DNA): TGCGCCAGCAGCCATACAGGGACAGGGTATTATTATGGCTACACCTTC.

The chain uses TRBV7-9 and TRBJ2-5, with 8 bases aligning to TRBD1. This CDR3 spans 14 amino acids. Germline V gene sequence: CDR1 SEHNR, CDR2 FQNEAQ (reference sequence). V lost 5 bases and J lost 5; bases outside the gene matches: 7. CDR3 in amino acids: CASSGQGKGETQYF. The CDR3, as DNA: TGTGCCAGCAGCGGACAGGGAAAAGGGGAGACCCAGTACTTC.

The CDR3: CAKGSPNFNEQFF. Written as DNA, the CDR3 is TGTGCCAAGGGGTCGCCGAACTTCAATGAGCAGTTCTTC. This rearrangement joins TRBV2 to TRBJ2-1; weak D call: TRBD1 (5 bases). The V gene lost 10 bases and the J gene lost 6 bases, with 16 bases spanning the gap. This CDR3 is built from 13 residues. Germline CDR1 and CDR2: SNHLY and FYNNEI.

The chain joins TRBV2 to TRBJ2-7, with 8 bases matching TRBD1. Germline assignment: CDR1 SNHLY and CDR2 FYNNEI. Trimming cost V 1 base and J 2 bases; bases outside gene matches: 7. This CDR3 comprises 16 residues. CDR3 protein: CASSEGRDRTAYEQYV. The DNA of the CDR3 is TGTGCCAGCAGTGAAGGCCGGGACAGGACCGCCTACGAGCAGTACGTC.

In regard to this clonotype: An end of the junction differs from the germline gene, which may be a read error. The V gene is TRBV9, the J gene TRBJ2-5; D unresolved. CDR1 and CDR2 from the germline V gene are SGDLS and YYNGEE. This CDR3 contains 14 residues. This chain's CDR3 is CASSGGGSRKTQYF. CDR3 DNA: TGTGCCAGCAGCGGAGGCGGCTCGCGAAAGACGCAGTACTTC. Full variable domain (remainder filled in from reference TRBV9 and TRBJ2-5): DSGVTQTPKHLITATGQRVTLRCSPRSGDLSVYWYQQSLDQGLQFLIQYYNGEERAKGNILERFSAQQFPDLHSELNLSSLELGDSALYFCASSGGGSRKTQYFGPGTRLLVL.